This T cell receptor (beta chain) stems from a study of T cell clonality in common variable immunodeficiency. Study outcomes and limitations: Compared with controls, CVID subjects had fewer shared TCRbeta clones. Reportedly, TCR beta sequences from common variable immunodeficiency showed fewer deletions and N-nucleotide insertions.

About this clone itself: Its matching antigen is unknown.

Caucasian heritage predominated among both patients and controls. Heparinized whole blood, about 5 to 8.5 ml, came from each donor. Only in-frame clones appear in the TCRdb table, and some are missing; sequencing was by immunoSEQ multiplex PCR. This sample has 45,000 to 70,000 clones, each found more than once. Sequencing was done on a sample of peripheral blood mononuclear cells. The origin of this receptor is a person aged 18 to 75 in good health.

The CDR3 bases that were read are TGTGCCAGCGGGAGGGCTAGCGGGAGTCACGAG. This encodes CASGRASGSHE. In full, the CDR3 reads CASGRASGSHEQYF. This chain links TRBV7-2 with TRBJ2-7, with TRBD2 matching over 10 bases. The read ends 3 residues early relative to the CDR3; the germline J gene fills the gap. Losses at the gene ends were 8 bases for V and 5 bases for J; bases not matched to a gene: 9. The CDR3 contains 14 residues. Germline V lookup: CDR1 SGHTA, CDR2 FQGNSA.